These T cell receptor beta chains were read from a single sample in a study of metastatic and nonmetastatic thyroid tumors. TCRdb reassembled clones from the PCR reads with MiXCR. Seen here are roughly 3,900 clones, around a third observed once, and the top ten hold 40% to 60%. Material: tumor tissue. These TCRs come from a female donor with papillary thyroid cancer or a benign thyroid nodule (not recorded which). Some clones in this sample may be carry-over from other donors' samples. Both conserved end residues are part of each CDR3. D genes are given only for firm matches. Expanded clones get a size class; other rows say once, few or many, or leave the size out.

V: TRBV12-3/TRBV12-4; size: few; J: TRBJ1-5; D: NA; CDR3: CASTPAGDGNQPQHF; DNA: TGTGCCAGCACCCCCGCGGGGGACGGCAATCAGCCCCAGCATTTT
V: TRBV6-2/TRBV6-3; size: NA; J: TRBJ1-2; D: TRBD1; CDR3: CASSYRGLDYGYTF; DNA: TGTGCCAGCAGTTACAGGGGGCTCGACTATGGCTACACCTTC
V: TRBV2; size: NA; J: TRBJ2-3; D: TRBD2; CDR3: CASSEERGRADTQYF; DNA: TGTGCCAGCAGTGAGGAGCGGGGGAGGGCAGATACGCAGTATTTT
V: TRBV12-3/TRBV12-4; size: few; J: TRBJ2-3; D: NA; CDR3: CASSQDPGSSQYF; DNA: TGTGCCAGCAGCCAAGATCCTGGGTCGTCGCAGTATTTT
V: TRBV6-1; size: NA; J: TRBJ2-2; D: TRBD1; CDR3: CASKTGGVLRNTGELFF; DNA: TGTGCCTCGAAGACAGGGGGCGTCTTGAGGAACACCGGGGAGCTGTTTTTT
V: TRBV4-1; size: NA; J: TRBJ2-7; D: TRBD1; CDR3: CASSQEGTGGNEQYF; DNA: TGCGCCAGCAGCCAAGAGGGGACAGGTGGCAACGAGCAGTACTTC
V: TRBV5-1; size: NA; J: TRBJ1-2; D: NA; CDR3: CASSLNPGAVNYGYTF; DNA: TGCGCCAGCAGCCTCAATCCGGGGGCGGTTAACTATGGCTACACCTTC
V: TRBV10-3; size: few; J: TRBJ2-2; D: NA; CDR3: CAISESSGTGELFF; DNA: TGTGCCATCAGTGAGTCCAGCGGCACCGGGGAGCTGTTTTTT
V: TRBV3-1; size: NA; J: TRBJ1-2; D: NA; CDR3: CASPRHRSYGYTF; DNA: TGTGCCAGCCCCCGACACAGGAGCTATGGCTACACCTTC
V: TRBV6-4; size: NA; J: TRBJ2-2; D: NA; CDR3: CASSEQGGNTGELFF; DNA: TGTGCCAGCAGCGAACAGGGAGGGAACACCGGGGAGCTGTTTTTT
V: TRBV7-2; size: NA; J: TRBJ2-5; D: TRBD2; CDR3: CASSFGLAETQYF; DNA: TGTGCCAGCAGCTTTGGACTAGCAGAGACCCAGTACTTC
V: TRBV19; size: few; J: TRBJ1-5; D: NA; CDR3: CASSITPRVGQPQHF; DNA: TGTGCCAGTAGTATAACCCCCAGGGTCGGTCAGCCCCAGCATTTT
V: TRBV5-1; size: few; J: TRBJ1-1; D: NA; CDR3: CASSISYGTEAFF; DNA: TGCGCCAGCAGCATTTCGTATGGCACTGAAGCTTTCTTT
V: TRBV24-1; size: NA; J: TRBJ1-5; D: NA; CDR3: CATSSWERGQPQHF; DNA: TGTGCCACCAGTTCCTGGGAGCGGGGGCAGCCCCAGCATTTT
V: TRBV12-3/TRBV12-4; size: NA; J: TRBJ2-2; D: NA; CDR3: CASSFPPSQVYPGELFF; DNA: TGTGCCAGCAGTTTTCCCCCTTCACAGGTATACCCCGGGGAGCTGTTTTTT
V: TRBV7-9; size: NA; J: TRBJ1-2; D: NA; CDR3: CASSFGRNYGYTF; DNA: TGTGCCAGCAGCTTTGGACGGAACTATGGCTACACCTTC
V: TRBV24-1; size: few; J: TRBJ2-1; D: NA; CDR3: CATSDASFHNEQFF; DNA: TGTGCCACCAGTGATGCGTCCTTCCACAATGAGCAGTTCTTC
V: TRBV4-3; size: NA; J: TRBJ2-1; D: TRBD2; CDR3: CASSQGGTSGGRDEQFF; DNA: TGCGCCAGCAGCCAAGGAGGGACTAGCGGAGGAAGGGATGAGCAGTTCTTC
V: TRBV6-2/TRBV6-3; size: few; J: TRBJ2-1; D: TRBD2; CDR3: CASSYDRGLAAQNEQFF; DNA: TGTGCCAGCAGTTACGATAGGGGACTAGCCGCTCAAAATGAGCAGTTCTTC
V: TRBV20-1; size: NA; J: TRBJ1-2; D: TRBD1; CDR3: CSANPQGALPLYGYTF; DNA: TGCAGTGCTAACCCACAGGGGGCCCTTCCCCTCTATGGCTACACCTTC
V: TRBV20-1; size: NA; J: TRBJ1-3; D: NA; CDR3: CSARSGVVQSSGNTIYF; DNA: TGCAGTGCTAGATCTGGGGTCGTACAGAGCTCTGGAAACACCATATATTTT
V: TRBV7-6; size: NA; J: TRBJ2-7; D: NA; CDR3: CASSVGQGNYEQYF; DNA: TGTGCCAGCAGCGTTGGCCAAGGAAACTACGAGCAGTACTTC
V: TRBV10-3; size: NA; J: TRBJ2-7; D: TRBD2; CDR3: CAISGTSGGYEQYF; DNA: TGTGCCATCAGTGGGACTAGCGGGGGGTACGAGCAGTACTTC
V: TRBV12-3/TRBV12-4; size: NA; J: TRBJ2-3; D: NA; CDR3: CASSYTSADTQYF; DNA: TGTGCCAGCAGTTATACCTCGGCAGATACGCAGTATTTT
V: TRBV28; size: medium-sized; J: TRBJ2-3; D: NA; CDR3: CASSLIGETDTQYF; DNA: TGTGCCAGCAGTTTAATAGGGGAGACGGATACGCAGTATTTT
V: TRBV10-3; size: NA; J: TRBJ2-2; D: NA; CDR3: CAARGNTGELFF; DNA: TGTGCCGCACGGGGAAACACCGGGGAGCTGTTTTTT
V: TRBV4-3; size: NA; J: TRBJ1-6; D: NA; CDR3: CASSQGSGISSPLHF; DNA: TGCGCCAGCAGCCAAGGAAGTGGGATTAGTTCACCCCTCCACTTT
V: TRBV6-5; size: NA; J: TRBJ1-5; D: TRBD1; CDR3: CASSYRTGGGQPQHF; DNA: TGTGCCAGCAGTTACCGGACAGGGGGCGGGCAGCCCCAGCATTTT
V: TRBV7-9; size: NA; J: TRBJ1-5; D: NA; CDR3: CASSLQGGNQPQHF; DNA: TGTGCCAGCAGCTTACAGGGAGGCAATCAGCCCCAGCATTTT
V: TRBV28; size: few; J: TRBJ2-6; D: NA; CDR3: CASSLNVRASGANVLTF; DNA: TGTGCCAGCAGTCTAAACGTCAGGGCTTCGGGGGCCAACGTCCTGACTTTC
V: TRBV20-1; size: NA; J: TRBJ2-7; D: NA; CDR3: CSASPASYEQYF; DNA: TGCAGTGCTAGCCCAGCCTCCTACGAGCAGTACTTC
V: TRBV30; size: NA; J: TRBJ2-2; D: TRBD2; CDR3: CAWSRLAGSNTGELFF; DNA: TGTGCCTGGAGTAGACTAGCGGGGTCGAACACCGGGGAGCTGTTTTTT
V: TRBV28; size: many; J: TRBJ2-5; D: NA; CDR3: CASGMGQETQYF; DNA: TGTGCCAGCGGTATGGGCCAAGAGACCCAGTACTTC
V: TRBV19; size: few; J: TRBJ1-5; D: TRBD1; CDR3: CASARTGSYQPQHF; DNA: TGTGCCAGCGCTAGGACAGGGAGCTATCAGCCCCAGCATTTT
V: TRBV6-2/TRBV6-3; size: few; J: TRBJ2-7; D: NA; CDR3: CASNPPDPSSPYEQYF; DNA: TGTGCCAGCAATCCCCCAGACCCAAGCTCCCCATACGAGCAGTACTTC
V: TRBV5-1; size: NA; J: TRBJ1-1; D: TRBD1; CDR3: CASSPGQENTEAFF; DNA: TGCGCCAGCAGCCCGGGACAGGAGAACACTGAAGCTTTCTTT
V: TRBV28; size: NA; J: TRBJ2-3; D: TRBD2; CDR3: CASSLWSGGDTQYF; DNA: TGTGCCAGCAGTTTGTGGTCGGGAGGAGATACGCAGTATTTT
V: TRBV2; size: NA; J: TRBJ1-2; D: TRBD1; CDR3: CASSGDSYGYTF; DNA: TGTGCCAGCAGCGGGGACAGCTATGGCTACACCTTC
V: TRBV28; size: few; J: TRBJ2-3; D: TRBD2; CDR3: CASSLEWLAGGTDTQYF; DNA: TGTGCCAGCAGTTTAGAATGGCTAGCGGGAGGGACAGATACGCAGTATTTT
V: TRBV4-2; size: NA; J: TRBJ2-1; D: TRBD2; CDR3: CASSQQTSGEQFF; DNA: TGTGCCAGCAGCCAGCAAACTAGCGGCGAGCAGTTCTTC
V: TRBV2; size: NA; J: TRBJ2-1; D: NA; CDR3: CASSKGTEQFF; DNA: TGTGCCAGCAGCAAGGGAACTGAGCAGTTCTTC
V: TRBV5-1; size: NA; J: TRBJ2-2; D: NA; CDR3: CASSLEGPRGELFF; DNA: TGCGCCAGCAGCTTGGAGGGTCCGCGCGGGGAGCTGTTTTTT
V: TRBV20-1; size: NA; J: TRBJ2-3; D: NA; CDR3: CSASSPATDTQYF; DNA: TGCAGTGCTAGTTCCCCTGCCACAGATACGCAGTATTTT
V: TRBV24-1; size: NA; J: TRBJ2-2; D: NA; CDR3: CATSETPGRANTVELFF; DNA: TGTGCCACCAGTGAAACCCCTGGCAGAGCGAACACCGTGGAGCTGTTTTTT
V: TRBV28; size: NA; J: TRBJ2-5; D: NA; CDR3: CASSFLTVQETQYF; DNA: TGTGCCAGCAGTTTTCTTACAGTCCAAGAGACCCAGTACTTC
V: TRBV20-1; size: NA; J: TRBJ1-4; D: NA; CDR3: CSAPFSGWALEKLFF; DNA: TGCAGTGCTCCTTTCTCGGGCTGGGCACTCGAAAAACTGTTTTTT
V: TRBV27; size: few; J: TRBJ1-4; D: NA; CDR3: CASSPEVATNEKLFF; DNA: TGTGCCAGCAGCCCGGAGGTTGCAACTAATGAAAAACTGTTTTTT
V: TRBV6-1; size: few; J: TRBJ1-4; D: TRBD1; CDR3: CASLSGQDEKLFF; DNA: TGTGCCAGCCTCAGTGGACAGGACGAAAAACTGTTTTTT
V: TRBV11-2; size: hyperexpanded; J: TRBJ2-7; D: NA; CDR3: CASSSGTLFEQYF; DNA: TGTGCCAGCAGCTCCGGGACACTTTTTGAGCAGTACTTC
V: TRBV6-2/TRBV6-3; size: few; J: TRBJ2-1; D: TRBD1; CDR3: CASSYGQGGNEQFF; DNA: TGTGCCAGCAGTTACGGACAGGGGGGGAATGAGCAGTTCTTC
V: TRBV12-3/TRBV12-4; size: few; J: TRBJ2-1; D: NA; CDR3: CASKGVDTYNEQFF; DNA: TGTGCCAGCAAAGGGGTTGATACCTACAATGAGCAGTTCTTC
V: TRBV12-3/TRBV12-4; size: few; J: TRBJ2-2; D: NA; CDR3: CASTLRAPPGNTGELFF; DNA: TGTGCCAGCACCCTAAGGGCCCCCCCAGGCAACACCGGGGAGCTGTTTTTT
V: TRBV19; size: NA; J: TRBJ1-6; D: TRBD1; CDR3: CASTGDRYSSSYNSPLHF; DNA: TGTGCCAGTACTGGGGACAGGTATTCAAGCTCCTATAATTCACCCCTCCACTTT
V: TRBV27; size: few; J: TRBJ1-2; D: TRBD1; CDR3: CASSRQGAHGYTF; DNA: TGTGCCAGCAGCAGACAGGGGGCGCATGGCTACACCTTC